This record concerns one T cell receptor (beta chain) sequence. Its antigen is not identified. V dropped 6 bases and J dropped 1; count of bases not matched to a gene: 9. The CDR3 is made up of 16 amino acids. From germline, CDR1 is MDHEN and CDR2 SYDVKM. This specimen belongs to a study of CD8 T cells in ankylosing spondylitis. Study-level results: A TCR beta motif of 7 to 9 highly homologous variants seemed to mark ankylosing spondylitis blood.

With molecular barcodes, quantitative 5'-RACE was used to make the TCR beta libraries. TCRdb called the 5' RACE reads again in MiXCR, with one record for every CDR3 protein. The sample shows roughly 180,000 distinct CDR3 sequences, around a tenth of them seen only once. The gene calls are TRBV28 and TRBJ2-7; TRBD1 aligns across 10 bases. Sequenced: blood, either unsorted or a sorted T cell fraction (not recorded which). This clonotype originated in a male donor with ankylosing spondylitis or in good health (not recorded which). CDR3 sequence reads: CASRGAGTGVSYEQYF. The CDR3 region has the DNA TGTGCCAGCAGGGGGGCCGGGACAGGGGTTTCCTACGAGCAGTACTTC.